Listed below are T cell receptor beta chains from one sample, sequenced in a study of blood T cell repertoires in COVID-19. Only in-frame clones appear in the TCRdb table, and some are missing; sequencing was by immunoSEQ multiplex PCR. In the table there are some 65,000 clones, around 93% of which are singletons. The sequencing sample was made of peripheral blood. The receptors originated from a man in his 70s with active COVID-19. Each CDR3 is given with its conserved first and last residue. Fields, in order: J gene, V gene, D gene, clone size, CDR3 DNA, CDR3 protein. The D gene is left open where the match is weak. Expanded clones get a size class; other rows say once, few or many, or leave the size out.

TRBJ2-1 | TRBV5-5 | TRBD2 | - | TGTGCCAGCAGCTTGGAGCTAGCGGGGGGGTTCTATGAGCAGTTCTTC | CASSLELAGGFYEQFF
TRBJ1-2 | TRBV7-9 | TRBD1 | - | TGTGCCAGCAGCTTAAGGACGGGGCAGGGGGATGGCTACACCTTC | CASSLRTGQGDGYTF
TRBJ2-5 | TRBV10-3 | - | - | TGTGCCATCAGTGGCGTCCTAGAAGAGACCCAGTACTTC | CAISGVLEETQYF
TRBJ2-7 | TRBV18 | - | - | TGTGCCAGCTCACGGGCAGACTACGAGCAGTACTTC | CASSRADYEQYF
TRBJ1-5 | TRBV6-5 | - | - | TGTGCCAGCAGCAGGGATACCAATCAGCCCCAGCATTTT | CASSRDTNQPQHF
TRBJ2-3 | TRBV4-1 | TRBD2 | - | TGCGCCAGCAGACAACTAGCGGGGGGGGCCGGGTCAGATACGCAGTATTTT | CASRQLAGGAGSDTQYF
TRBJ1-3 | TRBV7-2 | - | once | TGTGCCAGCAGCCCCCCGGGGGGGATCTCTGGAAACACCATATATTTT | CASSPPGGISGNTIYF
TRBJ1-4 | TRBV4-2 | TRBD1 | - | TGTGCCAGCAGCCCTAGACAGGGTTCTAATGAAAAACTGTTTTTC | CASSPRQGSNEKLFF
TRBJ1-2 | TRBV13 | - | - | TGTGCCAGCAGCTCGGAGCCAGGGAACTATGGCTACACCTTC | CASSSEPGNYGYTF
TRBJ1-5 | TRBV28 | - | - | TGTGCCAGCAGTTTCACAGGGAGGGGGTTATTGAGCAATCAGCCCCAGCATTTT | CASSFTGRGLLSNQPQHF
TRBJ2-7 | TRBV18 | - | - | TGTGCCAGCTCACCAATGGAGCTCACCTACGAGCAGTACTTC | CASSPMELTYEQYF
TRBJ2-2 | TRBV9 | TRBD2 | - | TGTGCCAGCAGCGGGGGACTAGCGGGGGCCGACACCGGGGAGCTGTTTTTT | CASSGGLAGADTGELFF
TRBJ1-1 | TRBV7-2 | TRBD1 | - | TGTGCCAGCAGCTGGAGGGGGCGTAACACTGAAGCTTTCTTT | CASSWRGRNTEAFF
TRBJ1-2 | TRBV19 | TRBD1 | - | TGTGCCAGTAGTATGGACAGGGACTATGGCTACACCTTC | CASSMDRDYGYTF
TRBJ2-3 | TRBV4-1 | - | once | TGCGCCAGCAGTCGTAACGGACTGAGCACAGATACGCAGTATTTT | CASSRNGLSTDTQYF